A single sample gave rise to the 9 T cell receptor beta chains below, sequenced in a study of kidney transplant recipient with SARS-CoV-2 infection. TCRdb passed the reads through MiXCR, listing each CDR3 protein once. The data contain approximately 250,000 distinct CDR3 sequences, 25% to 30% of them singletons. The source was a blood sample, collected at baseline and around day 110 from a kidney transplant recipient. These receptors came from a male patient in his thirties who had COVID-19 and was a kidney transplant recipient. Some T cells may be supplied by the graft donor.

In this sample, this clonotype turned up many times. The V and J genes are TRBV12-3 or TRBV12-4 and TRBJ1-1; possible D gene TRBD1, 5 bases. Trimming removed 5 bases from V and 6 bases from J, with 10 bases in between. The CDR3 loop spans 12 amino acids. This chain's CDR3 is CASSPGTAEAFF. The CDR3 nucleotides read TGTGCCAGCAGTCCAGGGACGGCTGAAGCTTTCTTT.

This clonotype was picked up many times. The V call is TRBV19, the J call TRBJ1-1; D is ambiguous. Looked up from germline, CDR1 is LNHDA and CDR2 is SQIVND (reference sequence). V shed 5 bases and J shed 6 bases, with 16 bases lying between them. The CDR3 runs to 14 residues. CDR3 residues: CASSHLKGAAEAFF. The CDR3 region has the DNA TGTGCCAGTAGTCACCTGAAGGGAGCGGCTGAAGCTTTCTTT.

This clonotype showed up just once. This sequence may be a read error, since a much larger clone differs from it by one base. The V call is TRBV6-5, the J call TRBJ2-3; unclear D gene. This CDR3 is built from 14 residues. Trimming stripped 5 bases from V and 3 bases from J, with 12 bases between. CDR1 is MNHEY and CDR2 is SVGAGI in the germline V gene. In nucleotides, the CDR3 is TGTGCCAGCAGTGGGCTTGGCGAGACAGATACGCAGTATTTT. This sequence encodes CASSGLGETDTQYF.

The CDR3 loop is CASSRLTDTQYF. The CDR3 region has the DNA TGTGCCAGCTCTCGCCTCACAGATACGCAGTATTTT. The chain is built from TRBV18 and TRBJ2-3; D is undetermined. The V gene lost 6 bases and the J gene lost 2 bases, with 6 bases spanning the gap. The CDR3 is 12 residues long. Germline CDR1 KGHSH, CDR2 LQKENI.

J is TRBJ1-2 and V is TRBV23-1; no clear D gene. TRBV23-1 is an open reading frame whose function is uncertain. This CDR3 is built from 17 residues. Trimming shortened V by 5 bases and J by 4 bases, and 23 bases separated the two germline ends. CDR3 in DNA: TGCGCCAGCAGTGTCTGTACGCTACGCAGAAAGACCTATGGCTACACCTTC. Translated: CASSVCTLRRKTYGYTF.

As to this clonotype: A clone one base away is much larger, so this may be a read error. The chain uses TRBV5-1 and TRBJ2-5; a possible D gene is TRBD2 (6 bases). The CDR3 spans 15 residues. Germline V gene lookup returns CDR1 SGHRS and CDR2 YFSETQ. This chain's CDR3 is CASSLLGLPQETQCF. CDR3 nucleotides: TGCGCCAGCAGCTTGTTAGGACTACCTCAAGAGACCCAGTGCTTC.

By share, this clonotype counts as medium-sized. Here the CDR3 reads CASSDGTGGHEQYF. The CDR3 DNA reads TGTGCCAGCAGTGACGGGACAGGGGGCCACGAGCAGTACTTC. This chain joins TRBV27 and TRBJ2-7, with 12 bases that match TRBD1. This CDR3 region has 14 residues. CDR1 is MNHEY and CDR2 is SMNVEV in the germline V gene (reference sequence). V dropped 5 bases and J dropped 5; count of bases not matched to a gene: 4.

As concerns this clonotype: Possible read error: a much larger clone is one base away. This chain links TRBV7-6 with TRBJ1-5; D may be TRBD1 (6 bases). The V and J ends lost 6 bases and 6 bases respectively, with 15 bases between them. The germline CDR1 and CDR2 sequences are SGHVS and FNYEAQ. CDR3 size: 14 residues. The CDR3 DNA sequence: TGTGCCAGCAGTACCGGGACGGACAGTCAGCCCCAGCATTTT. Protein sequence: CASSTGTDSQPQHF.

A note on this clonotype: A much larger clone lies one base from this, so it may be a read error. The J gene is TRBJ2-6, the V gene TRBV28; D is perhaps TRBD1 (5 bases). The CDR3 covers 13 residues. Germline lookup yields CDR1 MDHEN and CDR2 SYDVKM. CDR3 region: CASSDSGANVLAF. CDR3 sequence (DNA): TGTGCCAGCAGTGACTCTGGGGCCAACGTCCTGGCTTTC.